These 32 T cell receptor beta chains were sequenced from one sample in a study of T cell repertoires in cytomegalovirus infection. One entry per CDR3 protein results from TCRdb running MiXCR on the reads. The table shows about 230,000 distinct CDR3 sequences, with 6.5% occurring only once. The material sequenced was PBMCs. These receptors all come from a human donor in good health (CMV status not recorded). Some clones in this sample may be carry-over from other donors' samples.

Many counts were recorded for this clonotype. The genes are TRBV2 and TRBJ1-1; a weak D match, TRBD1 (5 bases). Germline CDR1 is SNHLY and CDR2 is FYNNEI. The germline V and J ends were trimmed by 1 base and 9 bases, with 18 bases remaining between them. This CDR3 has 15 amino acids. The CDR3 spells CASSEGGGLKDKAFF. DNA for the CDR3: TGTGCCAGCAGTGAAGGGGGCGGTCTGAAGGACAAAGCTTTCTTT.

Many counts were recorded for this clonotype. This rearrangement joins TRBV7-2 to TRBJ1-4; the match to TRBD1 covers 8 bases. The CDR3 length is 14 residues. From germline, CDR1 is SGHTA and CDR2 FQGNSA. Unmatched junction bases numbered 6, after V lost 5 bases and J lost 7 bases. CDR3 DNA sequence: TGTGCCAGCAGCCCTCAGGGGGCTCGTGAAAAACTGTTTTTT. Its translation is CASSPQGAREKLFF.

This clonotype was seen ten or more times. The chain is built from TRBV20-1 and TRBJ1-1, with D tentatively TRBD1 (6 bases). This CDR3 region has 14 residues. The ends were cut back, 1 base at V and 4 bases at J, with 13 bases in the middle. Germline V CDR1 and CDR2: DFQATT, SNEGSKA (reference sequence). Here the CDR3 reads CSARVGGLATEAFF. CDR3 DNA sequence: TGCAGTGCTAGAGTTGGGGGCTTAGCCACTGAAGCTTTCTTT.

The chain combines TRBV10-3 with TRBJ2-2, with D possibly being TRBD1 (6 bases). V lost 5 bases to trimming and J lost 5 bases, with 9 bases between them. CDR1 and CDR2 (germline): ENHRY, SYGVKD. This CDR3 has 13 amino acids. CDR3 in amino acids: CAISKDSTGELFF. Written as DNA, the CDR3 is TGTGCCATCAGTAAGGACAGTACCGGGGAGCTGTTTTTT.

The sample holds many counts of this clonotype. This sequence joins TRBV2 and TRBJ1-2; maybe TRBD1 (5 bases). The germline CDR1 and CDR2 sequences are SNHLY and FYNNEI. The V and J ends lost 1 base and 8 bases respectively, with 14 bases between them. CDR3 size: 14 residues. The CDR3 protein is CASSEESAGIGYTF. CDR3 coding DNA: TGTGCCAGCAGTGAAGAGTCAGCAGGGATAGGCTACACCTTC.

This rearrangement joins TRBV12-3 or TRBV12-4 to TRBJ1-2, with 7 bases that match TRBD1. The CDR3 has 14 residues. V lost 5 bases, J lost 3 bases, and 6 bases stayed unmatched. Here the CDR3 DNA reads TGTGCCAGCAGTCCTCGCCAGGGGGACTATGGCTACACCTTC. It codes for CASSPRQGDYGYTF.

This clonotype was picked up many times. The chain is built from TRBV7-2 and TRBJ1-1, with D possibly TRBD1 on 5 matching bases. Germline V lookup: CDR1 SGHTA, CDR2 FQGNSA. V was trimmed by 1 base and J by 3 bases, leaving 9 bases between them. This CDR3 region has 14 residues. CDR3 nucleotides: TGTGCCAGCAGCTTAGTAAGAGGGGACACTGAAGCTTTCTTT. As protein: CASSLVRGDTEAFF.

This clonotype was seen repeatedly, ten times or more. The CDR3 sequence: CASSLVPATPYEQYF. DNA of the CDR3: TGCGCCAGCAGCTTGGTCCCGGCAACCCCCTACGAGCAGTACTTC. The chain is built from TRBV5-1 and TRBJ2-7; no clear D gene. Germline CDR1 is SGHRS and CDR2 is YFSETQ. CDR3 length: 15 residues. V was shortened by 0 bases and J by 2 bases, with 12 bases between the two germline ends.

This clonotype was seen repeatedly, ten times or more. This chain uses TRBV20-1 with TRBJ2-3; D not resolved. There are 14 residues in the CDR3. Germline CDR1 DFQATT, CDR2 SNEGSKA (reference sequence). The ends were cut back, 3 bases at V and 3 bases at J, with 13 bases in the middle. The CDR3 is CSASRLGDTDTQYF. The DNA for the CDR3 is TGCAGTGCTAGTCGCCTAGGTGATACAGATACGCAGTATTTT.

This clonotype has a count of ten or more. The rearrangement joins TRBV28 to TRBJ2-4; D not resolved. CDR3 length: 14 amino acids. The V gene lost 6 bases and the J gene lost 2 bases, with 11 bases spanning the gap. CDR1 is MDHEN and CDR2 is SYDVKM in the germline V gene. The CDR3 bases are TGTGCCAGCAGGGAGTACGGATCCAAAAACATTCAGTACTTC. It encodes CASREYGSKNIQYF. Based on the CDR3 plus reference TRBV28 and TRBJ2-4, the full variable domain is DVKVTQSSRYLVKRTGEKVFLECVQDMDHENMFWYRQDPGLGLRLIYFSYDVKMKEKGDIPEGYSVSREKKERFSLILESASTNQTSMYLCASREYGSKNIQYFGAGTRLSVL.

This clonotype has a count of ten or more. The chain links TRBV4-3 to TRBJ1-4; TRBD1 is a possible D gene (5 bases). The CDR3 covers 15 residues. Germline V gives CDR1 LGHNA, CDR2 YSLEER. Trimming pared 0 bases from V and 6 bases from J, leaving 11 bases between. For the CDR3, the DNA is TGCGCCAGCAGCCAAGATTTAGGACATGATGAAAAACTGTTTTTT. Translating gives CASSQDLGHDEKLFF.

This clonotype came up many times. The chain is built from TRBV20-1 and TRBJ2-3; 10 bases are shared with TRBD2. This CDR3 has 16 residues. The germline gives CDR1 DFQATT, CDR2 SNEGSKA (reference sequence). The J segment lost 2 bases and the V segment lost 4 bases, leaving 9 bases of the junction unmatched. The CDR3 sequence: CSAISSLAGVTDTQYF. CDR3 DNA sequence: TGCAGTGCTATCTCCTCCCTAGCGGGGGTCACAGATACGCAGTATTTT.

This clonotype was recorded at least ten times. The chain combines TRBV6-5 with TRBJ2-1; D is uncertain. CDR3 length equals 13 residues. Looked up from germline, CDR1 is MNHEY and CDR2 is SVGAGI. Deletions cut 10 bases from V and 3 bases from J, with 13 bases between. The CDR3 sequence: CATTYRDYNEQFF. The CDR3 DNA is TGTGCCACCACTTATAGAGACTACAATGAGCAGTTCTTC.

This clonotype was counted at least ten times. The gene calls are TRBV29-1 and TRBJ2-3; a weak D match, TRBD2 (6 bases). Germline V CDR1 and CDR2: SQVTM, ANQGSEA. Trimming removed 4 bases at V and 0 bases at J, with 14 bases between. The CDR3 loop spans 15 amino acids. The chain's CDR3 is CSVVGGTASTDTQYF. Written as DNA, the CDR3 is TGCAGCGTTGTGGGAGGAACAGCCAGCACAGATACGCAGTATTTT.

This clonotype was observed many times. This rearrangement joins TRBV5-1 to TRBJ2-2; 7 bases fit TRBD1. The CDR3 length is 16 residues. V lost 3 bases to trimming and J lost 0 bases; unmatched junction nucleotides: 5. Germline V gives CDR1 SGHRS, CDR2 YFSETQ. CDR3 in DNA: TGCGCCAGCAGCTCGCAGGGACAGACGAACACCGGGGAGCTGTTTTTT. This sequence encodes CASSSQGQTNTGELFF.

This clonotype was counted ten times or more. The chain has TRBV7-9 and TRBJ1-6, with 7 bases matching TRBD1. CDR3 size: 13 residues. Germline lookup yields CDR1 SEHNR and CDR2 FQNEAQ (reference sequence). Trimming removed 5 bases from V and 8 bases from J; junction bases left unmatched: 3. The CDR3 loop is CASSIQGDSPLHF. The CDR3 coding sequence is TGTGCCAGCAGCATTCAGGGGGATTCACCCCTCCACTTT. The full variable domain, its missing parts supplied by reference TRBV7-9 and TRBJ1-6, is DTGVSQNPRHKITKRGQNVTFRCDPISEHNRLYWYRQTLGQGPEFLTYFQNEAQLEKSRLLSDRFSAERPKGSFSTLEIQRTEQGDSAMYLCASSIQGDSPLHFGNGTRLTVT.

This clonotype was detected many times. The chain links TRBV20-1 to TRBJ2-2, with D perhaps TRBD2 (6 bases). This CDR3 has 16 residues. The germline V and J ends were trimmed by 3 bases and 0 bases, with 14 bases remaining between them. Germline CDR1 and CDR2: DFQATT and SNEGSKA (reference sequence). CDR3 amino acids: CSARVAGGANTGELFF. Written as DNA, the CDR3 is TGCAGTGCTAGGGTCGCTGGCGGGGCGAACACCGGGGAGCTGTTTTTT.

This clonotype has ten or more counts. The V call is TRBV5-1, the J call TRBJ2-3; possible D gene TRBD2, 6 bases. The length of the CDR3 is 13 residues. The germline V gene encodes CDR1 SGHRS and CDR2 YFSETQ. V lost 4 bases, J lost 2 bases, and 8 bases lay in between. Here the CDR3 reads CASSGGSTDTQYF. Written as DNA, the CDR3 is TGCGCCAGCAGCGGGGGGTCCACAGATACGCAGTATTTT.

Many counts were recorded for this clonotype. V usage is TRBV7-2 and J usage is TRBJ1-6; 9 bases map to TRBD1. J lost 9 bases, V lost 5 bases, and 8 bases had no gene match. The germline V gene has CDR1 SGHTA and CDR2 FQGNSA. The CDR3 length is 15 residues. CDR3 sequence reads: CASSNDRDRASPLHF. The CDR3 nucleotides are TGTGCCAGCAGCAACGACCGGGACAGGGCTTCACCCCTCCACTTT.

Many counts were recorded for this clonotype. J is TRBJ2-3 and V is TRBV29-1; TRBD1 might be the D (6 bases). CDR3 size: 14 residues. The germline gives CDR1 SQVTM, CDR2 ANQGSEA. Trimming removed 4 bases from V and 3 bases from J, with 14 bases in between. The CDR3 DNA follows: TGCAGCGTTGCTAAACAGGGAAGGACAGATACGCAGTATTTT. Translating gives CSVAKQGRTDTQYF.

V is TRBV7-9 and J is TRBJ1-5; TRBD1 matches at 10 bases. Per the germline V gene, CDR1 is SEHNR and CDR2 is FQNEAQ (reference sequence). Trimming cost V 1 base and J 5 bases; bases outside gene matches: 5. This CDR3 is built from 16 residues. The CDR3 DNA sequence: TGTGCCAGCAGCTTAGTGGCCGGGACAGGGGATCAGCCCCAGCATTTT. Translated, it gives CASSLVAGTGDQPQHF. The full variable domain, with the rest looked up from reference TRBV7-9 and TRBJ1-5, is DTGVSQNPRHKITKRGQNVTFRCDPISEHNRLYWYRQTLGQGPEFLTYFQNEAQLEKSRLLSDRFSAERPKGSFSTLEIQRTEQGDSAMYLCASSLVAGTGDQPQHFGDGTRLSIL.

Comment on this clonotype: The junction and the germline gene differ at one end; a read error may be behind it. The V call is TRBV20-1, the J call TRBJ1-2; D is unresolved. There are 11 residues in the CDR3. Germline assignment: CDR1 DFQATT and CDR2 SNEGSKA (reference sequence). The CDR3 spells CSARANDGYAF. The CDR3 nucleotides read TGCAGTGCTAGAGCCAACGATGGCTACGCCTTC.

Only a few counts were recorded for this clonotype. V gene TRBV30 combines with J gene TRBJ2-7, with D possibly being TRBD1 or TRBD2 (5 bases each). The CDR3 runs 13 residues. Germline V gives CDR1 GTSNPN, CDR2 SVGIG (reference sequence). The ends were cut back, 0 bases at V and 6 bases at J, with 12 bases in the middle. The CDR3 loop is CAWSVLRDGEQYF. The CDR3 region has the DNA TGTGCCTGGAGTGTCCTCAGGGACGGCGAGCAGTACTTC.

About this clonotype itself: Mismatch with germline at one junction end may stem from a read error. The chain carries TRBV19 and TRBJ2-1; 10 bases fit TRBD2. The germline CDR1 and CDR2 sequences are LNHDA and SQIVND (reference sequence). This CDR3 contains 16 residues. The CDR3 DNA reads as TGTGGCAGTAGTATACGGGCTAGCGGGGGCTACAATGAGCAGTTCTTC. This translates into CGSSIRASGGYNEQFF.

The table lists this clonotype with a few counts. The V and J genes are TRBV19 and TRBJ1-3, with unresolved D. CDR1 and CDR2 (germline): LNHDA, SQIVND (reference sequence). This CDR3 is 17 amino acids long. V was pared by 5 bases and J by 0 bases, with 17 bases between. In DNA, the CDR3 is TGTGCCAGTAGTCGCGAGGGTACTCTGCTCTCTGGAAACACCATATATTTT. It yields the protein CASSREGTLLSGNTIYF.

There are many counts of this clonotype. This chain connects TRBV12-3 or TRBV12-4 to TRBJ1-2; maybe TRBD1 (6 bases). The length of the CDR3 is 15 residues. The V end was cut by 3 bases, the J end by 4 bases, with 15 bases between. The CDR3, as DNA: TGTGCCAGCAGTTTCGGGGGCGCACGGGGCTATGGCTACACCTTC. Residues: CASSFGGARGYGYTF.

This clonotype was seen many times. The V gene is TRBV28, the J gene TRBJ1-4, with 7 bases that match TRBD1. The length of the CDR3 is 18 residues. CDR1 MDHEN and CDR2 SYDVKM come from the germline V gene. The J segment lost 0 bases and the V segment lost 4 bases, leaving 11 bases of the junction unmatched. CDR3 nucleotide sequence: TGTGCCAGCAGTTCCTACAGACAGGGAAAGGCAACTAATGAAAAACTGTTTTTT. Encoded protein: CASSSYRQGKATNEKLFF.

There are many counts of this clonotype. This sequence joins TRBV7-9 and TRBJ2-1; D unclear. The CDR3 sequence is 13 residues long. The germline CDR1 and CDR2 sequences are SEHNR and FQNEAQ (reference sequence). The ends were cut back, 1 base at V and 7 bases at J, with 8 bases in the middle. Written as DNA, the CDR3 is TGTGCCAGCAGCTTAGGCGTCGGGAATGAGCAGTTCTTC. Protein product: CASSLGVGNEQFF.

The rearrangement joins TRBV20-1 to TRBJ1-1, with D possibly TRBD1 on 5 matching bases. The CDR3 has 15 amino acids. V lost 1 base to trimming and J lost 6 bases, with 18 bases between them. CDR1 is DFQATT and CDR2 is SNEGSKA in the germline V gene (reference sequence). CDR3 in amino acids: CSARGGEGSGAEAFF. Written as DNA, the CDR3 is TGCAGTGCTAGAGGGGGGGAGGGGAGTGGCGCTGAAGCTTTCTTT.

This clonotype has a count of ten or more. This chain's CDR3 is CASSTTRAKGTQYF. In nucleotides, the CDR3 is TGTGCCAGCAGCACCACCAGGGCTAAGGGGACACAGTATTTT. The chain joins TRBV7-2 to TRBJ2-3; tentative D call: TRBD1 (6 bases). Trimming took off 5 bases at V and 12 bases at J, with 21 bases between the two ends. The CDR3 sequence is 14 residues long. Germline V gives CDR1 SGHTA, CDR2 FQGNSA.

This clonotype has a handful of counts. This chain's CDR3 is CASSQDERASGKPQHF. In nucleotides, the CDR3 is TGCGCCAGCAGCCAAGATGAGCGGGCTTCTGGGAAGCCCCAGCATTTT. This sequence joins TRBV4-1 and TRBJ1-5; D unresolved. V shed 0 bases and J shed 8 bases, with 17 bases lying between them. CDR1 and CDR2 from the germline V gene are MGHRA and YSYEKL. This CDR3 spans 16 amino acids.

This clonotype was seen at least ten times. V gene TRBV7-9 combines with J gene TRBJ2-5; D remains ambiguous. CDR1 and CDR2 (germline): SEHNR, FQNEAQ (reference sequence). The ends were cut back, 11 bases at V and 0 bases at J, with 10 bases in the middle. The CDR3 runs 12 residues. The chain's CDR3 is CACSLYQETQYF. The CDR3 DNA sequence: TGTGCCTGTTCGTTGTACCAAGAGACCCAGTACTTC.